Each of the 27 T cell receptor beta chains below was sequenced from the same sample in a study of CD8 T cells in ankylosing spondylitis. TCRdb re-analysed the 5' RACE reads in MiXCR, keeping a single row per CDR3 protein. The sample has more than 600,000 distinct CDR3 sequences, around 19% seen once. Study results and limitations: Within ankylosing spondylitis blood, a TCR beta motif made up of roughly eight highly homologous variants appeared to be characteristic.

No antigen has been assigned to these receptors. Sequencing was done on a sample of blood, either unsorted or a sorted T cell fraction (not recorded which). These receptors all come from a male donor with ankylosing spondylitis.

This clonotype was found a few times. CDR3 coding DNA: TGTGCCAGCAGCTTAGGAGTGGTTGGGGCAGATACGCAGTATTTT. As protein: CASSLGVVGADTQYF. The chain uses TRBV7-8 and TRBJ2-3, with D uncertain. The germline CDR1 and CDR2 sequences are SGHVS and FQNEAQ. V was shortened by 1 base and J by 4 bases, with 12 bases between the two germline ends. The CDR3 loop spans 15 amino acids.

This clonotype was detected a few times. V and J are TRBV5-6 and TRBJ1-1; D possibly corresponds to TRBD1 (5 bases). Per germline, CDR1 SGHDT and CDR2 YYEEEE. V was pared by 0 bases and J by 9 bases, with 9 bases between. CDR3 size: 12 residues. CDR3 loop: CASSLDGGKAFF. In nucleotides, the CDR3 is TGTGCCAGCAGCTTGGACGGGGGGAAAGCTTTCTTT.

The gene calls are TRBV7-2 and TRBJ2-4; 10 nucleotides align to TRBD1. Germline V gene sequence: CDR1 SGHTA, CDR2 FQGNSA. The CDR3 runs 14 residues. J lost 8 bases, V lost 3 bases, and 4 bases had no gene match. CDR3 nucleotide sequence: TGTGCCAGCAGCTTGACAGGGGGCTTGGACATTCAGTACTTC. This sequence encodes CASSLTGGLDIQYF.

This clonotype has only a few counts. This rearrangement joins TRBV6-1 to TRBJ2-3, with TRBD2 identical over 16 bases. Germline values: CDR1 MNHNS, CDR2 SASEGT. The ends lost 7 bases at V and 4 bases at J; junction bases unmatched: 8. There are 17 residues in the CDR3. DNA of the CDR3: TGTGCCAGCAAAAGAGGGACTAGCGGGAGGGCCTCAGATACGCAGTATTTT. Protein product: CASKRGTSGRASDTQYF.

This clonotype turned up a few times. V and J are TRBV5-6 and TRBJ1-1, with unresolved D. From germline, CDR1 is SGHDT and CDR2 YYEEEE. Trimming removed 2 bases from V and 4 bases from J, with 9 bases in between. The CDR3 extends over 13 amino acids. CDR3: CASSLEWGTEAFF. The CDR3 bases are TGTGCCAGCAGCTTAGAATGGGGCACTGAAGCTTTCTTT.

V gene TRBV20-1 combines with J gene TRBJ2-7; 7 nucleotides align to TRBD2. The length of the CDR3 is 14 residues. Germline values: CDR1 DFQATT, CDR2 SNEGSKA (reference sequence). With V trimmed by 0 bases and J by 1 base, 3 bases remained unmatched. The chain's CDR3 is CSARDTSASYEQYF. The DNA for the CDR3 is TGCAGTGCTAGAGACACTAGCGCGTCCTACGAGCAGTACTTC.

This clonotype has ten or more counts. The chain joins TRBV20-1 to TRBJ2-7; D is possibly TRBD1 (5 bases). This CDR3 contains 13 residues. Germline CDR1 reads DFQATT; CDR2 reads SNEGSKA (reference sequence). V lost 2 bases, J lost 5 bases, and 13 bases lay in between. Written as DNA, the CDR3 is TGCAGTGCTAGACCCGTAGGGGTACACGAGCAGTACTTC. Residues: CSARPVGVHEQYF.

The CDR3 sequence: CASSFRGEMNTEAFF. The CDR3 DNA sequence: TGTGCCAGCAGCTTCCGGGGGGAGATGAACACTGAAGCTTTCTTT. The genes are TRBV5-5 and TRBJ1-1; the D gene is possibly TRBD1 (5 bases). The CDR3 is 15 residues long. With 2 bases removed from V and 0 bases from J, the gap between germline ends came to 11 bases. Germline lookup yields CDR1 SGHKS and CDR2 YYEKEE (reference sequence).

In its sample, this clonotype was seen a few times. The genes are TRBV7-8 and TRBJ2-2; 7 positions match TRBD2. CDR1 is SGHVS, CDR2 FQNEAQ, per germline. This CDR3 region has 15 residues. J was trimmed by 6 bases and V by 11 bases; bases with no gene match: 15. This CDR3 is CACGGVTPRAGELFF. CDR3 sequence (DNA): TGTGCCTGTGGGGGGGTGACGCCAAGGGCCGGGGAGCTGTTTTTT.

The chain carries TRBV27 and TRBJ2-2, with D perhaps matching TRBD1 (6 bases). The CDR3 covers 16 residues. Trimming removed 4 bases at V and 1 base at J, with 13 bases between. From germline, CDR1 is MNHEY and CDR2 SMNVEV (reference sequence). CDR3 bases: TGTGCCAGCAGTTCCATACAGGGCGGGAACACCGGGGAGCTGTTTTTT. This gives the protein CASSSIQGGNTGELFF.

CDR3 loop: CASSPTEQETQYF. CDR3 nucleotides: TGTGCCAGCTCACCGACAGAACAAGAGACCCAGTACTTC. V and J are TRBV18 and TRBJ2-5, with D possibly being TRBD1 (5 bases). The CDR3 loop spans 13 amino acids. Germline lookup yields CDR1 KGHSH and CDR2 LQKENI. V lost 3 bases and J lost 2, with 7 bases in between. Looking up the rest from reference TRBV18 and TRBJ2-5 gives the full variable domain: NAGVMQNPRHLVRRRGQEARLRCSPMKGHSHVYWYRQLPEEGLKFMVYLQKENIIDESGMPKERFSAEFPKEGPSILRIQQVVRGDSAAYFCASSPTEQETQYFGPGTRLLVL.

The chain joins TRBV20-1 to TRBJ2-1, with TRBD2 matching 9 bases. Trimming removed 6 bases from V and 6 bases from J; junction bases left unmatched: 12. Germline CDR1 reads DFQATT; CDR2 reads SNEGSKA (reference sequence). The CDR3 has 15 residues. CDR3 sequence: CSASSGTSLFNEQFF. The CDR3 nucleotides read TGCAGTGCGAGCTCCGGGACTAGCCTCTTCAATGAGCAGTTCTTC.

A few counts support this clonotype. The gene calls are TRBV4-1 and TRBJ2-3; possible D gene TRBD1, 6 bases. V gave up 0 bases and J gave up 1 base, with 17 bases separating them. The CDR3 loop spans 18 amino acids. In germline, CDR1 is MGHRA, CDR2 YSYEKL. CDR3 protein: CASSQDKNRVFGTDTQYF. CDR3 sequence (DNA): TGCGCCAGCAGCCAAGATAAGAACAGGGTTTTTGGCACAGATACGCAGTATTTT.

The genes are TRBV7-3 and TRBJ2-2; D remains ambiguous. The CDR3 loop spans 13 amino acids. CDR1 and CDR2 (germline): SGHTA, FQGTGA. V was shortened by 2 bases and J by 7 bases, with 8 bases between the two germline ends. CDR3 sequence (DNA): TGTGCCAGCAGCTTAGCACCCTTCGGGGAGCTGTTTTTT. Encoded protein: CASSLAPFGELFF.

This clonotype was seen only a few times. The rearrangement joins TRBV14 to TRBJ2-2; TRBD2 aligns across 8 bases. CDR1 is SGHDN, CDR2 FVKESK, per germline. After removal of 4 bases from V and 7 bases from J, the junction contained 8 bases not matched to a gene. CDR3 length equals 15 residues. CDR3: CASSRAGLVVGELFF. For the CDR3, the DNA is TGTGCCAGCAGCCGGGCGGGACTAGTCGTCGGGGAGCTGTTTTTT.

In this sample, this clonotype turned up a few times. V is TRBV5-1 and J is TRBJ2-1; possibly TRBD1 or TRBD2 for D (6 bases each). V was clipped by 8 bases and J by 7 bases, with 16 bases between them. Germline loops: CDR1 SGHRS, CDR2 YFSETQ. The CDR3 runs to 13 residues. CDR3 loop: CASKRPGANEQFF. CDR3 bases: TGCGCCAGTAAAAGGCCGGGGGCTAATGAGCAGTTCTTC. The full variable domain, completed using reference TRBV5-1 and TRBJ2-1, is KAGVTQTPRYLIKTRGQQVTLSCSPISGHRSVSWYQQTPGQGLQFLFEYFSETQRNKGNFPGRFSGRQFSNSRSEMNVSTLELGDSALYLCASKRPGANEQFFGPGTRLTVL.

This clonotype was observed many times. The V call is TRBV7-2, the J call TRBJ1-1; D ambiguous. Per germline, CDR1 SGHTA and CDR2 FQGNSA. Trimming removed 5 bases at V and 5 bases at J, with 12 bases between. CDR3 size: 13 residues. DNA of the CDR3: TGTGCCAGCAGCCCCCCGAGTAAGACTGAAGCTTTCTTT. Amino acid sequence: CASSPPSKTEAFF.

The chain joins TRBV5-1 to TRBJ1-1; tentatively, D is TRBD1 (6 bases). The CDR3 length is 16 residues. The germline V and J ends were trimmed by 5 bases and 1 base, with 18 bases remaining between them. CDR1 SGHRS and CDR2 YFSETQ come from the germline V gene. The CDR3 DNA sequence: TGCGCCAGCAGTAAATCCGGGGGCGTAGGGAACACTGAAGCTTTCTTT. Translated: CASSKSGGVGNTEAFF.

V usage is TRBV12-3 or TRBV12-4 and J usage is TRBJ1-5, with D unclear. Trimming took 6 bases from V and 3 from J, leaving 15 bases between them. This CDR3 has 15 residues. For the CDR3, the DNA is TGTGCCAGCAGCAAAGAACTGCTCAACAATCAGCCCCAGCATTTT. Translation: CASSKELLNNQPQHF.

This clonotype was seen only a few times. The chain combines TRBV29-1 with TRBJ2-7; 7 bases are a match to TRBD1. With V trimmed by 4 bases and J by 6 bases, 9 bases remained unmatched. The CDR3 is 13 amino acids. Germline V lookup: CDR1 SQVTM, CDR2 ANQGSEA. The CDR3 DNA reads as TGCAGCGTTGTGACAGGGCCCTTTGGCGAGCAGTACTTC. Its translation: CSVVTGPFGEQYF.

This rearrangement joins TRBV3-1 to TRBJ1-1; D unclear. Per germline, CDR1 LGHDT and CDR2 YNNKEL (reference sequence). The CDR3 runs to 13 residues. Trimming took off 4 bases at V and 6 bases at J, with 12 bases between the two ends. This CDR3 reads CASSRGGSPEAFF. In nucleotides, the CDR3 is TGTGCCAGCAGCCGAGGTGGTAGTCCTGAAGCTTTCTTT.

This clonotype was seen at least ten times. The rearrangement links TRBV7-3 to TRBJ2-1; no clear D. V lost 6 bases and J 2 bases, leaving 8 bases between the germline ends. The CDR3 covers 13 residues. Germline V gene sequence: CDR1 SGHTA, CDR2 FQGTGA. The CDR3 spells CASSLTTYNEQFF. In DNA form, the CDR3 reads TGTGCCAGCAGTTTGACGACCTACAATGAGCAGTTCTTC.

This clonotype was picked up a small number of times. The chain uses TRBV15 and TRBJ2-2; TRBD2 might be the D (6 bases). Trimming left V 1 base short and J 2 bases short, with 11 bases between. Germline values: CDR1 LNHNV, CDR2 YYDKDF (reference sequence). This CDR3 has 16 residues. As DNA, the CDR3 is TGTGCCACCAGCAGAGCGGCGGGGTCTAACACCGGGGAGCTGTTTTTT. Protein: CATSRAAGSNTGELFF.

This clonotype was detected a few times. The V call is TRBV12-3 or TRBV12-4, the J call TRBJ2-3; D remains unclear. This CDR3 region has 13 residues. With 10 bases removed from V and 0 bases from J, the gap between germline ends came to 11 bases. This chain's CDR3 is CATNQGSTDTQYF. Here the CDR3 DNA reads TGTGCCACCAACCAAGGGAGCACAGATACGCAGTATTTT.

The V gene is TRBV29-1, the J gene TRBJ1-1; no definite D call. Deletions cut 4 bases from V and 1 base from J, with 10 bases between. There are 13 residues in the CDR3. Germline V gene data show CDR1 as SQVTM and CDR2 as ANQGSEA. Here the CDR3 DNA reads TGCAGCGTTGGTAAGGGTAAGAACACTGAAGCTTTCTTT. Translating gives CSVGKGKNTEAFF.

The V gene is TRBV29-1, the J gene TRBJ2-2; the D is unclear. The CDR3 runs 13 residues. V lost 7 bases, J lost 1 base, and 10 bases lay in between. Germline lookup yields CDR1 SQVTM and CDR2 ANQGSEA. CDR3 residues: CSALPGNTGELFF. For the CDR3, the DNA is TGCAGCGCCCTTCCCGGGAACACCGGGGAGCTGTTTTTT.

This clonotype appeared a few times. This chain connects TRBV27 to TRBJ1-6; D gene unclear. Germline CDR1 reads MNHEY; CDR2 reads SMNVEV (reference sequence). Trimming removed 1 base from V and 10 bases from J, with 8 bases in between. The CDR3 extends over 13 amino acids. The DNA for the CDR3 is TGTGCCAGCAGTTTATGGGGTGGATCACCCCTCCACTTT. It encodes CASSLWGGSPLHF.